The 29 T cell receptor beta chains given below trace back to one sample, sequenced in a study of blood T cell repertoires in COVID-19. Sequenced by immunoSEQ multiplex PCR; TCRdb stores in-frame clones only, minus some. The sample contains some 180,000 clones, approximately 83% of which appear only once. The sequenced sample consisted of peripheral blood. These receptors originate from an elderly woman with acute or convalescent COVID-19.

The V call is TRBV9, the J call TRBJ1-5; 8 nucleotides agree with TRBD1. The length of the CDR3 is 15 residues. J gave up 5 bases and V 3 bases, and 7 bases lay outside the gene matches. CDR1 SGDLS and CDR2 YYNGEE come from the germline V gene. The CDR3 region has the DNA TGTGCCAGCAGCGCCGCCGGACAGGGCGATCAGCCCCAGCATTTT. Amino acids: CASSAAGQGDQPQHF.

The chain combines TRBV4-2 with TRBJ1-2; 8 bases are a match to TRBD1. V lost 1 base, J lost 2 bases, and 0 bases stayed unmatched. CDR1 and CDR2 from the germline V gene are LGHNA and YNFKEQ. The CDR3 has 14 amino acids. The CDR3 nucleotides read TGTGCCAGCAGCCAAGGGACAGGGAACTATGGCTACACCTTC. Residues: CASSQGTGNYGYTF.

V and J are TRBV29-1 and TRBJ2-5; 7 nucleotides agree with TRBD1. Per germline, CDR1 SQVTM and CDR2 ANQGSEA. V was pared by 5 bases and J by 4 bases, with 10 bases of the junction left unmatched. The CDR3 contains 14 residues. The DNA of the CDR3 is TGCAGCGTTCTCCGAGGGGGCAGGGGAGAGACCCAGTACTTC. Protein sequence: CSVLRGGRGETQYF.

J is TRBJ1-1 and V is TRBV4-2; TRBD1 matches 7 bases. V shed 5 bases and J 5 bases; nucleotides not matched to a gene: 17. The CDR3 runs 17 residues. Germline V CDR1 and CDR2: LGHNA, YNFKEQ. CDR3 sequence (DNA): TGTGCCAGCAGCAATCCCCAGGGGGGCATAGTGAGGACTGAAGCTTTCTTT. Its protein is CASSNPQGGIVRTEAFF.

The CDR3 loop is CASSDSAGVNTEAFF. DNA of the CDR3: TGTGCCAGCAGTGATTCGGCAGGGGTGAACACTGAAGCTTTCTTT. The rearrangement links TRBV6-2 or TRBV6-3 to TRBJ1-1, with D possibly being TRBD1 (6 bases). The CDR3 is made up of 15 amino acids. Germline lookup yields CDR1 MNHEY and CDR2 SVGEGT. V lost 5 bases and J 0 bases, leaving 13 bases between the germline ends.

This clone was seen just once. The identical CDR3 is also encoded by other nucleotide sequences in the sample. This chain uses TRBV5-1 with TRBJ1-1, with D perhaps matching TRBD1 (6 bases). CDR3 length: 14 amino acids. The germline V gene has CDR1 SGHRS and CDR2 YFSETQ. V was shortened by 3 bases and J by 1 base, with 10 bases between the two germline ends. The CDR3: CASSSGQPNTEAFF. Here the CDR3 DNA reads TGCGCCAGCAGCTCCGGACAGCCGAACACTGAAGCTTTCTTT.

The genes are TRBV5-1 and TRBJ1-2; TRBD1 might be the D (5 bases). The CDR3 is 14 residues long. Trimming left V 0 bases short and J 7 bases short, with 13 bases between. The germline gives CDR1 SGHRS, CDR2 YFSETQ. The CDR3 reads CASSLGQSTAGYTF. The CDR3 nucleotides read TGCGCCAGCAGCTTGGGACAGTCGACGGCTGGCTACACCTTC.

This chain joins TRBV7-2 and TRBJ1-5; no definite D call. The V end was cut by 1 base, the J end by 3 bases, with 16 bases between. Germline CDR1 reads SGHTA; CDR2 reads FQGNSA. This CDR3 comprises 17 residues. This CDR3 reads CASSLGPRGGVNQPQHF. In DNA form, the CDR3 reads TGTGCCAGCAGCTTAGGCCCGCGGGGAGGAGTCAATCAGCCCCAGCATTTT.

This clone was counted a single time. The rearrangement links TRBV7-2 to TRBJ2-7; possibly TRBD2 for D (6 bases). Germline values: CDR1 SGHTA, CDR2 FQGNSA. Trimming took off 2 bases at V and 1 base at J, with 6 bases between the two ends. The CDR3 is 13 residues long. As DNA, the CDR3 is TGTGCCAGCAGCTTACGGGGGTCCTACGAGCAGTACTTC. It yields the protein CASSLRGSYEQYF.

The chain links TRBV5-5 to TRBJ1-3; D gene uncertain. Germline loops: CDR1 SGHKS, CDR2 YYEKEE (reference sequence). This CDR3 is built from 15 residues. The V end lost 4 bases, the J end lost 0 bases, and 11 bases lay between the germline ends. CDR3 in DNA: TGTGCCAGCAGCCCGACTCCGAGCTCTGGAAACACCATATATTTT. This sequence encodes CASSPTPSSGNTIYF. Variable domain in full (rest from reference TRBV5-5 and TRBJ1-3): DAGVTQSPTHLIKTRGQQVTLRCSPISGHKSVSWYQQVLGQGPQFIFQYYEKEERGRGNFPDRFSARQFPNYSSELNVNALLLGDSALYLCASSPTPSSGNTIYFGEGSWLTVV.

This chain connects TRBV28 to TRBJ2-4; 9 nucleotides align to TRBD2. Per the germline V gene, CDR1 is MDHEN and CDR2 is SYDVKM. This CDR3 comprises 15 residues. V shed 5 bases and J 16 bases; nucleotides not matched to a gene: 18. CDR3 sequence (DNA): TGTGCCAGCAGTCACCAAGTGGGGCGGGGGGGCCGTCGCTACTTC. Protein product: CASSHQVGRGGRRYF.

The genes are TRBV30 and TRBJ1-2; D may be TRBD1 (5 bases). This CDR3 has 14 amino acids. The germline V gene has CDR1 GTSNPN and CDR2 SVGIG (reference sequence). V was shortened by 4 bases and J by 8 bases, with 20 bases between the two germline ends. CDR3 sequence: CAWISGGALGGYTF. The CDR3 DNA sequence: TGTGCCTGGATTAGTGGAGGGGCGCTGGGGGGCTACACCTTC.

The chain combines TRBV15 with TRBJ2-6; the D is unclear. This CDR3 region has 15 residues. CDR1 is LNHNV, CDR2 YYDKDF, per germline (reference sequence). The V and J ends lost 0 bases and 4 bases respectively, with 7 bases between them. The CDR3 reads CATSREEAGANVLTF. CDR3 DNA sequence: TGTGCCACCAGCAGAGAAGAGGCCGGGGCCAACGTCCTGACTTTC. The variable domain in full, completed from reference TRBV15 and TRBJ2-6, reads DAMVIQNPRYQVTQFGKPVTLSCSQTLNHNVMYWYQQKSSQAPKLLFHYYDKDFNNEADTPDNFQSRRPNTSFCFLDIRSPGLGDTAMYLCATSREEAGANVLTFGAGSRLTVL.

The CDR3 nucleotides are TGTGCCAGCAGCTTAGCGGTGTCGGGGGCCAAAAACATTCAGTACTTC. It is translated as CASSLAVSGAKNIQYF. This chain connects TRBV7-8 to TRBJ2-4, with D perhaps TRBD2 (5 bases). The germline V gene has CDR1 SGHVS and CDR2 FQNEAQ. Trimming took 0 bases from V and 1 from J, leaving 10 bases between them. The CDR3 loop spans 16 amino acids.

This chain links TRBV6-1 with TRBJ2-1, with TRBD1 identical over 10 bases. The CDR3 spans 15 residues. The germline CDR1 and CDR2 sequences are MNHNS and SASEGT. V lost 3 bases to trimming and J lost 8 bases; unmatched junction nucleotides: 7. CDR3 DNA sequence: TGTGCCAGCAGTGAGGGGACAGGGGCATTTGATGAGCAGTTCTTC. Translated, it gives CASSEGTGAFDEQFF.

This clone was recorded at least ten times. The chain links TRBV7-8 to TRBJ2-7; D uncertain. Deletions cut 5 bases from V and 3 bases from J, with 26 bases between. The length of the CDR3 is 18 residues. CDR1 is SGHVS, CDR2 FQNEAQ, per germline. CDR3 residues: CASSRIRLGLSIGYEQYF. The DNA for the CDR3 is TGTGCCAGCAGCCGTATTCGTCTGGGCCTGAGTATCGGCTACGAGCAGTACTTC.

This chain connects TRBV7-9 to TRBJ1-5; 9 bases fit TRBD1. V was clipped by 5 bases and J by 3 bases; unmatched bases: 5. The CDR3 has 15 residues. CDR1 SEHNR and CDR2 FQNEAQ come from the germline V gene (reference sequence). CDR3: CASSAGQGNNQPQHF. For the CDR3, the DNA is TGTGCCAGCAGCGCGGGACAGGGAAACAATCAGCCCCAGCATTTT.

This clone was recorded only once. V and J are TRBV7-2 and TRBJ2-1; 8 bases map to TRBD1. Germline V gene sequence: CDR1 SGHTA, CDR2 FQGNSA. This CDR3 comprises 16 residues. The V and J ends lost 5 bases and 0 bases, in that order; junction bases with no gene match: 6. The CDR3 nucleotides are TGTGCCAGCAGCCGTCAGGGGGCGAGCTCCTACAATGAGCAGTTCTTC. Amino acids: CASSRQGASSYNEQFF. Supplemented by reference TRBV7-2 and TRBJ2-1, the full variable domain reads GAGVSQSPSNKVTEKGKDVELRCDPISGHTALYWYRQSLGQGLEFLIYFQGNSAPDKSGLPSDRFSAERTGGSVSTLTIQRTQQEDSAVYLCASSRQGASSYNEQFFGPGTRLTVL.

Only one count was recorded for this clone. V gene TRBV5-5 combines with J gene TRBJ2-3; D ambiguous. The V end was cut by 0 bases, the J end by 2 bases, with 10 bases between. Germline-derived CDR1 and CDR2 are SGHKS and YYEKEE (reference sequence). The CDR3 contains 15 residues. CDR3 DNA: TGTGCCAGCAGCTTGGAGGCCAGACTCACAGATACGCAGTATTTT. It translates to CASSLEARLTDTQYF. Combining the CDR3 with reference TRBV5-5 and TRBJ2-3 gives the whole variable domain DAGVTQSPTHLIKTRGQQVTLRCSPISGHKSVSWYQQVLGQGPQFIFQYYEKEERGRGNFPDRFSARQFPNYSSELNVNALLLGDSALYLCASSLEARLTDTQYFGPGTRLTVL.

The gene calls are TRBV27 and TRBJ2-7; D uncertain. The germline V gene has CDR1 MNHEY and CDR2 SMNVEV (reference sequence). The ends were cut back, 6 bases at V and 3 bases at J, with 9 bases in the middle. The CDR3 runs to 12 residues. CDR3 coding DNA: TGTGCCAGCAGCCCACCCAGCTACGAGCAGTACTTC. Residues: CASSPPSYEQYF.

The chain carries TRBV7-2 and TRBJ2-7, with TRBD2 as a possible D gene (5 bases). CDR1 is SGHTA and CDR2 is FQGNSA in the germline V gene. Between the trimmed V and J ends, which lost 1 base and 9 bases, there was a span of 13 bases. The CDR3 consists of 13 residues. The CDR3 DNA is TGTGCCAGCAGCTTAGTCGCTAGCTCCGGGCAGTACTTC. Protein product: CASSLVASSGQYF.

This chain connects TRBV11-2 to TRBJ1-1; no firm D call. Trimming removed 4 bases at V and 1 base at J, with 10 bases between. Germline V gene data show CDR1 as SGHAT and CDR2 as FQNNGV. The CDR3 extends over 14 amino acids. CDR3 region: CASSYFRSNTEAFF. DNA for the CDR3: TGTGCCAGCAGCTACTTCCGATCGAACACTGAAGCTTTCTTT.

This clone appeared a few times. The chain couples TRBV7-9 to TRBJ2-5; TRBD2 aligns across 7 bases. Per germline, CDR1 SEHNR and CDR2 FQNEAQ (reference sequence). The J segment lost 4 bases and the V segment lost 5 bases, leaving 13 bases of the junction unmatched. The CDR3 has 16 amino acids. The CDR3 reads CASSRDGTTRVETQYF. The CDR3 DNA reads as TGTGCCAGCAGCCGGGACGGGACTACCCGCGTAGAGACCCAGTACTTC.

The chain joins TRBV28 to TRBJ1-1, with unresolved D. CDR3 length: 15 amino acids. CDR1 and CDR2 (germline): MDHEN, SYDVKM. Between the trimmed V and J ends, which lost 5 bases and 2 bases, there was a span of 15 bases. In nucleotides, the CDR3 is TGTGCCAGCAGTAAGGCTACAGCTCCAAACACTGAAGCTTTCTTT. As protein: CASSKATAPNTEAFF.

The chain is built from TRBV10-1 and TRBJ1-1, with 7 bases fitting TRBD1. The J segment lost 1 base and the V segment lost 2 bases, leaving 13 bases of the junction unmatched. CDR3 length equals 18 residues. Germline CDR1 is WNHNN and CDR2 is SYGVQD (reference sequence). The CDR3 nucleotides read TGCGCCAGCAGTGAGGACAGGGAGAAAAGTGGTAGGAACACTGAAGCTTTCTTT. Protein sequence: CASSEDREKSGRNTEAFF.

The chain has TRBV24-1 and TRBJ2-5; D may be TRBD2 (6 bases). CDR1 and CDR2 from the germline V gene are KGHDR and SFDVKD. The CDR3 has 14 residues. The germline V and J ends were trimmed by 9 bases and 4 bases, with 17 bases remaining between them. The CDR3 region has the DNA TGTGCCACCGCCCGGGGAAGGGGAGGAGAGACCCAGTACTTC. Protein: CATARGRGGETQYF.

The chain links TRBV9 to TRBJ1-1; 7 nucleotides align to TRBD1. V lost 5 bases, J lost 4 bases, and 5 bases stayed unmatched. The CDR3 extends over 13 amino acids. From germline, CDR1 is SGDLS and CDR2 YYNGEE. The CDR3: CASSATGFTEAFF. As DNA, the CDR3 is TGTGCCAGCAGTGCGACAGGGTTCACTGAAGCTTTCTTT. Drawing the rest from reference TRBV9 and TRBJ1-1, the complete variable domain is DSGVTQTPKHLITATGQRVTLRCSPRSGDLSVYWYQQSLDQGLQFLIQYYNGEERAKGNILERFSAQQFPDLHSELNLSSLELGDSALYFCASSATGFTEAFFGQGTRLTVV.

The chain has TRBV19 and TRBJ1-5, with D possibly being TRBD1 (6 bases). The germline V and J ends were trimmed by 6 bases and 3 bases, with 9 bases remaining between them. Germline CDR1 reads LNHDA; CDR2 reads SQIVND (reference sequence). The CDR3 runs to 13 residues. The CDR3 loop reads CASSSGANQPQHF. The CDR3 nucleotides are TGTGCCAGTAGCTCAGGGGCCAATCAGCCCCAGCATTTT. The whole variable domain, filled in from reference TRBV19 and TRBJ1-5, reads DGGITQSPKYLFRKEGQNVTLSCEQNLNHDAMYWYRQDPGQGLRLIYYSQIVNDFQKGDIAEGYSVSREKKESFPLTVTSAQKNPTAFYLCASSSGANQPQHFGDGTRLSIL.

The V call is TRBV13, the J call TRBJ1-3, with D perhaps matching TRBD1 (6 bases). Germline-derived CDR1 and CDR2 are PRHDT and FYEKMQ (reference sequence). The CDR3 extends over 15 amino acids. The ends were cut back, 4 bases at V and 4 bases at J, with 14 bases in the middle. The CDR3 loop is CASSYYRDEGNTIYF. Written as DNA, the CDR3 is TGTGCCAGCAGCTATTACAGGGACGAGGGAAACACCATATATTTT.